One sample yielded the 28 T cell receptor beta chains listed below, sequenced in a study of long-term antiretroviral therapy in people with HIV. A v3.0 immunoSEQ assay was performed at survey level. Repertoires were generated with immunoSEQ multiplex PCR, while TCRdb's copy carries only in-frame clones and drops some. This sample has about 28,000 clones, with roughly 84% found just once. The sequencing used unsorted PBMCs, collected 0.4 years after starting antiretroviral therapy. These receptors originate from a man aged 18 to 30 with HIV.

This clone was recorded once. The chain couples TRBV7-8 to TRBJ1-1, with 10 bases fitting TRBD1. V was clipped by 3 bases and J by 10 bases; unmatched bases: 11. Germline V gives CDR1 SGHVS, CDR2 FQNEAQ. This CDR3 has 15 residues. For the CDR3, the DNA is TGTGCCAGCAGCTTGGGAAGACAGGGGGCGCCGGGAGCTTTCTTT. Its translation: CASSLGRQGAPGAFF. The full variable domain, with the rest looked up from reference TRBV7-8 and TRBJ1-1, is GAGVSQSPRYKVAKRGQDVALRCDPISGHVSLFWYQQALGQGPEFLTYFQNEAQLDKSGLPSDRFFAERPEGSVSTLKIQRTQQEDSAVYLCASSLGRQGAPGAFFGQGTRLTVV.

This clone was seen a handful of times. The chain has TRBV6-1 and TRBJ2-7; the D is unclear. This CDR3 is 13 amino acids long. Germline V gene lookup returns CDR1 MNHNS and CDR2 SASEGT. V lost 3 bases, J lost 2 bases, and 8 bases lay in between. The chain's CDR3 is CASSDYSPYEQYF. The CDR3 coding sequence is TGTGCCAGCAGTGACTACAGCCCCTACGAGCAGTACTTC.

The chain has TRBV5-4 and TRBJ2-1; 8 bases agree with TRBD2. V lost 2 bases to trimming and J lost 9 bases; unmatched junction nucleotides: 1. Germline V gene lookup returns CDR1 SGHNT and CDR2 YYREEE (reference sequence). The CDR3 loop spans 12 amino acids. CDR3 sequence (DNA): TGTGCCAGCAGCTTACTAGCGGTTGAGCAGTTCTTC. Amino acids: CASSLLAVEQFF. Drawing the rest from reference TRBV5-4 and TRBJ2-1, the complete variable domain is ETGVTQSPTHLIKTRGQQVTLRCSSQSGHNTVSWYQQALGQGPQFIFQYYREEENGRGNFPPRFSGLQFPNYSSELNVNALELDDSALYLCASSLLAVEQFFGPGTRLTVL.

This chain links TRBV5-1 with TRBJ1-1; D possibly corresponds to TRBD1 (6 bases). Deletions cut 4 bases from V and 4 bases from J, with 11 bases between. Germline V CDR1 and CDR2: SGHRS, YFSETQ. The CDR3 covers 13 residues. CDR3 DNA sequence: TGCGCCAGCAGCAAACAGGGTGTCACTGAAGCTTTCTTT. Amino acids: CASSKQGVTEAFF.

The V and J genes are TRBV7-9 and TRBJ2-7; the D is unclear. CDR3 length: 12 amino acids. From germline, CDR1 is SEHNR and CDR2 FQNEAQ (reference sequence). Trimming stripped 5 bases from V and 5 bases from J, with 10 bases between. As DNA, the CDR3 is TGTGCCAGCAGCCCCGCGACGGACGAGCAGTACTTC. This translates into CASSPATDEQYF.

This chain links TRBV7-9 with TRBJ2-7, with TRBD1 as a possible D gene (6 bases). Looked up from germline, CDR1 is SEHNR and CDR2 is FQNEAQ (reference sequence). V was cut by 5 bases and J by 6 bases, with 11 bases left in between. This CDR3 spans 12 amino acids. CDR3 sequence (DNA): TGTGCCAGCAGCCAGGGGCCCCTCGAGCAGTACTTC. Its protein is CASSQGPLEQYF.

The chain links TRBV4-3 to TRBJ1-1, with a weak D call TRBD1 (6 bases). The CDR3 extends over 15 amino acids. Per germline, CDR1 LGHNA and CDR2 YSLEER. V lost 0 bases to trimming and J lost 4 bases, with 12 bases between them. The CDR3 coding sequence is TGCGCCAGCAGCCAAGATCGCGGAGGGGGCACTGAAGCTTTCTTT. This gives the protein CASSQDRGGGTEAFF.

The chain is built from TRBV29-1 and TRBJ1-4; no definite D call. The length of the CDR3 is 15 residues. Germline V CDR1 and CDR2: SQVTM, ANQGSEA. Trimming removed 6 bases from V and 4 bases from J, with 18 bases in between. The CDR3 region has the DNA TGCAGCGTGACGAAGGGATCCTCAATTAATGAAAAACTGTTTTTT. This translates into CSVTKGSSINEKLFF.

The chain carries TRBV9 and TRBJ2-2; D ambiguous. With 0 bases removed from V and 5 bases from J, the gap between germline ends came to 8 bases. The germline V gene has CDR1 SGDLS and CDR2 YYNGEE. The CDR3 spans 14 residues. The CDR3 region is CASSVGKITGELFF. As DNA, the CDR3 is TGTGCCAGCAGCGTAGGAAAGATAACCGGGGAGCTGTTTTTT.

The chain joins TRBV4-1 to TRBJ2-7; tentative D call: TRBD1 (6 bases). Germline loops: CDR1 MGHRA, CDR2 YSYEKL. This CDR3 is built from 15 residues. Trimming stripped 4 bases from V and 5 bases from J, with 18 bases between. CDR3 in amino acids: CASSPILTDSDEQYF. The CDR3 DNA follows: TGCGCCAGCAGCCCAATACTTACGGACAGTGACGAGCAGTACTTC.

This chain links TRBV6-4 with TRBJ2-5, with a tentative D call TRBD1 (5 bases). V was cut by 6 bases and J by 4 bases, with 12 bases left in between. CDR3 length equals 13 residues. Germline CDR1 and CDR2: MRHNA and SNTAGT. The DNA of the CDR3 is TGTGCCAGCAGCTCGAGGCAGGGAGAGACCCAGTACTTC. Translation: CASSSRQGETQYF.

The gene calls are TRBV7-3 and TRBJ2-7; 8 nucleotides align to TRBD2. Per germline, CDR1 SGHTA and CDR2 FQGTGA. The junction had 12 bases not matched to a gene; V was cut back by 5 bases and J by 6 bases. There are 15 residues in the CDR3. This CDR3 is CASSPGGLGDVEQYF. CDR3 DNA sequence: TGTGCCAGCAGCCCCGGGGGACTAGGGGATGTCGAGCAGTACTTC.

CDR3 nucleotides: TGTGCCAGCAGTCCGGGGGGCCCGTTTGGACCCCTCCACTTT. Its protein product is CASSPGGPFGPLHF. The chain recombines TRBV7-8 with TRBJ1-6; tentatively, D is TRBD1 (6 bases). The germline V gene encodes CDR1 SGHVS and CDR2 FQNEAQ. CDR3 size: 14 residues. The V gene lost 6 bases and the J gene lost 12 bases, with 18 bases spanning the gap. Complete variable domain (other parts from reference TRBV7-8 and TRBJ1-6): GAGVSQSPRYKVAKRGQDVALRCDPISGHVSLFWYQQALGQGPEFLTYFQNEAQLDKSGLPSDRFFAERPEGSVSTLKIQRTQQEDSAVYLCASSPGGPFGPLHFGNGTRLTVT.

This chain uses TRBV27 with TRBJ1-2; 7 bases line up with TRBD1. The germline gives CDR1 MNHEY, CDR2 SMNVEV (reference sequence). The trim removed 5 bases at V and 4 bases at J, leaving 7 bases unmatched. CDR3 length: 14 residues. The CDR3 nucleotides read TGTGCCAGCAGTAAAGGACAGGCTGGCTATGGCTACACCTTC. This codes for CASSKGQAGYGYTF.

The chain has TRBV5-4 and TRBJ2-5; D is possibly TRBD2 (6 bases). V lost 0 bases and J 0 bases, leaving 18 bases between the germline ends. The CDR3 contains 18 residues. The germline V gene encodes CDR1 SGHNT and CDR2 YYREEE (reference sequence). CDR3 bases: TGTGCCAGCAGCTTGGGGGGGGAAGGGCTTAAGTACCAAGAGACCCAGTACTTC. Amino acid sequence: CASSLGGEGLKYQETQYF.

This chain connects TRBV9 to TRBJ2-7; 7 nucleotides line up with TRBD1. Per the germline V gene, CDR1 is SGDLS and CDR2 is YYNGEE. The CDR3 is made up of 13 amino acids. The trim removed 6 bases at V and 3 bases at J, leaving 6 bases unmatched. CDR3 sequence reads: CASNPGTDYEQYF. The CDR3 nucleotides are TGTGCCAGCAATCCCGGGACAGACTACGAGCAGTACTTC.

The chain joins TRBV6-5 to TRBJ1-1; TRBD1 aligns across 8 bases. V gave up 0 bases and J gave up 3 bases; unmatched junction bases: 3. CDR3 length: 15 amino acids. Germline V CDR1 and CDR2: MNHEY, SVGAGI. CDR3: CASSYSNRGDTEAFF. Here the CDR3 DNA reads TGTGCCAGCAGTTACTCGAACAGGGGGGACACTGAAGCTTTCTTT.

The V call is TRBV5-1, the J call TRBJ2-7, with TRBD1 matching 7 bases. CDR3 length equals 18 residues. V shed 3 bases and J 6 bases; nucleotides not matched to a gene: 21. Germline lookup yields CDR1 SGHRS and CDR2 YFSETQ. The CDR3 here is CASSWTPLRQGSIPEQYF. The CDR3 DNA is TGCGCCAGCAGCTGGACTCCACTTCGACAGGGTTCCATCCCCGAGCAGTACTTC.

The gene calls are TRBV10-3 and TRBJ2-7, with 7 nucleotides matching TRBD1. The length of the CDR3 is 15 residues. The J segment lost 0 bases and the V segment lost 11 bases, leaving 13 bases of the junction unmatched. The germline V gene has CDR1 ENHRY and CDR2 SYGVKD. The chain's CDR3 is CAYATPTGFSYEQYF. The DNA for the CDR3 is TGTGCCTACGCTACCCCGACAGGGTTCTCCTACGAGCAGTACTTC.

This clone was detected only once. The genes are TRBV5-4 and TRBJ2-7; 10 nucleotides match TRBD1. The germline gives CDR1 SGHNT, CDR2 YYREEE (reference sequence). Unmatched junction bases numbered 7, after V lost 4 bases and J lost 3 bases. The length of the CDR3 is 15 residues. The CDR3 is CASSIGTGAGYEQYF. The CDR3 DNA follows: TGTGCCAGCAGCATTGGGACAGGGGCAGGCTACGAGCAGTACTTC.

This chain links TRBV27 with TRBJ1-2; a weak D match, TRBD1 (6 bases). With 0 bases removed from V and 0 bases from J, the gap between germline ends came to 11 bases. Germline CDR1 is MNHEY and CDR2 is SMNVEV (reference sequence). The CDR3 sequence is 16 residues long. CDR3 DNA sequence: TGTGCCAGCAGTTTATCGATTGGGACAACTAACTATGGCTACACCTTC. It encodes CASSLSIGTTNYGYTF.

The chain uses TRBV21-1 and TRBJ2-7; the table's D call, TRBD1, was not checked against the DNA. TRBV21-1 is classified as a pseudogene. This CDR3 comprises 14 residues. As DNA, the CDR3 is TGTGCCAGCAGCAAAGGGGCTCTCTCCTACGAGCAGTACTTC. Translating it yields CASSKGALSYEQYF.

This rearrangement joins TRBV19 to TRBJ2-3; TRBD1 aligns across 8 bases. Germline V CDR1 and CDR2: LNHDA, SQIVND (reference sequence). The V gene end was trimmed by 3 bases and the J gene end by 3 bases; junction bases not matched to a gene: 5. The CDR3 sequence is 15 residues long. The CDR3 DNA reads TGTGCCAGTAGTATTTCGACAGGGGCGACAGATACGCAGTATTTT. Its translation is CASSISTGATDTQYF. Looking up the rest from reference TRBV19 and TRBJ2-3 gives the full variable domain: DGGITQSPKYLFRKEGQNVTLSCEQNLNHDAMYWYRQDPGQGLRLIYYSQIVNDFQKGDIAEGYSVSREKKESFPLTVTSAQKNPTAFYLCASSISTGATDTQYFGPGTRLTVL.

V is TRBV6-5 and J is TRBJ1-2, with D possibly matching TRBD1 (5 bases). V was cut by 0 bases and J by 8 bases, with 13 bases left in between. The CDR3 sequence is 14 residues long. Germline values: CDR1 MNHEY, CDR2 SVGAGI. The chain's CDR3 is CASSYSEGLGGYTF. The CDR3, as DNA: TGTGCCAGCAGTTACTCCGAGGGGTTGGGCGGCTACACCTTC.

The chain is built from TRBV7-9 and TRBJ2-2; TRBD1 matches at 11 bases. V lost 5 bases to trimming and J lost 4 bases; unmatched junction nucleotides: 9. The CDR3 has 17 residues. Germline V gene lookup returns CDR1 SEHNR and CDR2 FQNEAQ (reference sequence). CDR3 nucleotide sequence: TGTGCCAGCAGCCACCCTCGGGGACAGGGGGTCACCGGGGAGCTGTTTTTT. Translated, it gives CASSHPRGQGVTGELFF.

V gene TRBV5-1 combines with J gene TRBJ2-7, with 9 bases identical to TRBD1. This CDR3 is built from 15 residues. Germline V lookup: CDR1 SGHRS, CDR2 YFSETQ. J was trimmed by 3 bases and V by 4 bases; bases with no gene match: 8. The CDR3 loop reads CASSLTGGMGYEQYF. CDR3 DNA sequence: TGCGCCAGCAGCCTGACAGGGGGTATGGGCTACGAGCAGTACTTC.

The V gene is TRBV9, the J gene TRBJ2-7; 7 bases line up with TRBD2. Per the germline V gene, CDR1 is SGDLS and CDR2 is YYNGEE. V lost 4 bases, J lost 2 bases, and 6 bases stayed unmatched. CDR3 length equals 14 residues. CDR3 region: CASSLGLPAYEQYF. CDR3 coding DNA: TGTGCCAGCAGCTTGGGACTACCAGCCTACGAGCAGTACTTC.

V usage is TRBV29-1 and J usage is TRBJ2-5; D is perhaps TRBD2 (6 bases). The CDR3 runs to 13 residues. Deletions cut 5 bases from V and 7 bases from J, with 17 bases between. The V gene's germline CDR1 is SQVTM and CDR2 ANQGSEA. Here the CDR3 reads CSVLTRGVGTQYF. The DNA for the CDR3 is TGCAGCGTTTTGACTAGAGGGGTGGGGACCCAGTACTTC.